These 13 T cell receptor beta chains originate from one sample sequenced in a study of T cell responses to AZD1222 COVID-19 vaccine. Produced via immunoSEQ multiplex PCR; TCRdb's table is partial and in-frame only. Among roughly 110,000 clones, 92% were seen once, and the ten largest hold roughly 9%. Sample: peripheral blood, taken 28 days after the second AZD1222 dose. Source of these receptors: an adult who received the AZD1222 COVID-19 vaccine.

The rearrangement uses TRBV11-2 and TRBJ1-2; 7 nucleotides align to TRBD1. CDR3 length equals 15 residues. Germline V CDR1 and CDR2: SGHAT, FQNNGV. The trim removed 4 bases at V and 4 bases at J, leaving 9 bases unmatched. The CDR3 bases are TGTGCCAGCAGCTCATCGACAGGGTCTGCCTATGGCTACACCTTC. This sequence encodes CASSSSTGSAYGYTF.

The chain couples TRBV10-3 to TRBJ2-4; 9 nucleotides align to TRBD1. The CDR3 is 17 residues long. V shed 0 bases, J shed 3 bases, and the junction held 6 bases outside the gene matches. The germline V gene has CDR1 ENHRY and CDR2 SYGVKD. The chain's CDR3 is CAISESRTGDYKNIQYF. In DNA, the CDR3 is TGTGCCATCAGTGAGTCAAGGACAGGGGACTACAAAAACATTCAGTACTTC.

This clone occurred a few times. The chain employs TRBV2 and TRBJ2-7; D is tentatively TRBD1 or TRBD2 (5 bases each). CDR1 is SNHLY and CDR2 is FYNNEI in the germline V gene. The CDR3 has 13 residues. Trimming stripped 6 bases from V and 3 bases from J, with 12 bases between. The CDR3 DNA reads TGTGCCAGCAGGGGAGACGGACACTACGAGCAGTACTTC. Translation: CASRGDGHYEQYF. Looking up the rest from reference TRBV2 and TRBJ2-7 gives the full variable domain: EPEVTQTPSHQVTQMGQEVILRCVPISNHLYFYWYRQILGQKVEFLVSFYNNEISEKSEIFDDQFSVERPDGSNFTLKIRSTKLEDSAMYFCASRGDGHYEQYFGPGTRLTVT.

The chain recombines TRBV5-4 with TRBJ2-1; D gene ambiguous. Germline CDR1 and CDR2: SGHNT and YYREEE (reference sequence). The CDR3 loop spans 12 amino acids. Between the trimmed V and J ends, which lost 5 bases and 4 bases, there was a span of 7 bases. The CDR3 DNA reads TGTGCCAGCAGTCTTGAGTACAATGAGCAGTTCTTC. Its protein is CASSLEYNEQFF.

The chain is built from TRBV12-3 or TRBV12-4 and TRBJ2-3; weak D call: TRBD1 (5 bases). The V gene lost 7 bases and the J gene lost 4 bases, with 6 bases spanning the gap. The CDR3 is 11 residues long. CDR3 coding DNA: TGTGCCAGCATAGGGGCAGATACGCAGTATTTT. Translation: CASIGADTQYF.

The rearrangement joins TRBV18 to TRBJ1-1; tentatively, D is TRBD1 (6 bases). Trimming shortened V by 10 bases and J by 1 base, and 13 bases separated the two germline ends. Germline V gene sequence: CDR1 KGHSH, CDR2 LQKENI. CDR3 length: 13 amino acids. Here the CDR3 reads CATGTLRNTEAFF. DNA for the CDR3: TGTGCCACTGGGACACTTCGGAACACTGAAGCTTTCTTT.

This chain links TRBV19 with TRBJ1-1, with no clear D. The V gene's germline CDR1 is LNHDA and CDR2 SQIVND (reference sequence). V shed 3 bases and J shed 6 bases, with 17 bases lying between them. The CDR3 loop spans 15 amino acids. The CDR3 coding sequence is TGTGCCAGTAGTATTGACCCTGAACGAGTCTCTGAAGCTTTCTTT. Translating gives CASSIDPERVSEAFF.

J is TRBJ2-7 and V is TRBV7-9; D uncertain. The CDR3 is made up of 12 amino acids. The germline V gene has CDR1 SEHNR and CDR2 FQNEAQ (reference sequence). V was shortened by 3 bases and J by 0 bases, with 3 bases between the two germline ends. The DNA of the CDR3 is TGTGCCAGCAGCTTTAGCTCCTACGAGCAGTACTTC. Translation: CASSFSSYEQYF.

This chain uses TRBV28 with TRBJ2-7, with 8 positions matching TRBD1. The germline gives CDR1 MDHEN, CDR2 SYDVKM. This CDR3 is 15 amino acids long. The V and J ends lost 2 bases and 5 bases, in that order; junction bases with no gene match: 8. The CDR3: CASSLRTGYLDEQYF. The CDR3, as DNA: TGTGCCAGCAGTTTACGGACAGGGTATTTGGACGAGCAGTACTTC.

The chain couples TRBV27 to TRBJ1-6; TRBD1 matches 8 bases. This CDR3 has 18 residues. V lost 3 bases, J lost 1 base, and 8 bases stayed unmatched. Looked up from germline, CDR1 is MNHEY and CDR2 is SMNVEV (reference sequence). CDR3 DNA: TGTGCCAGCAGTTTTAATGGACAGGGTAGATCCTATAATTCACCCCTCCACTTT. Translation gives CASSFNGQGRSYNSPLHF.

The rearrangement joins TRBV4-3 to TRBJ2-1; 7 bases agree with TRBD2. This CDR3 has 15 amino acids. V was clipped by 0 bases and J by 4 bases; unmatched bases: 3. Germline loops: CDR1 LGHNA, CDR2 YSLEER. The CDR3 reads CASSQDLREYNEQFF. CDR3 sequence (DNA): TGCGCCAGCAGCCAAGATTTGCGGGAGTACAATGAGCAGTTCTTC.

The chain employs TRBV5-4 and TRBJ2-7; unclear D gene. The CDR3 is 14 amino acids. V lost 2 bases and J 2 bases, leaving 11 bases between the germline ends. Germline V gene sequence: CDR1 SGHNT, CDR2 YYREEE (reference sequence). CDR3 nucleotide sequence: TGTGCCAGCAGCTTCTCAGGTAAAACCTACGAGCAGTACTTC. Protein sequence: CASSFSGKTYEQYF.

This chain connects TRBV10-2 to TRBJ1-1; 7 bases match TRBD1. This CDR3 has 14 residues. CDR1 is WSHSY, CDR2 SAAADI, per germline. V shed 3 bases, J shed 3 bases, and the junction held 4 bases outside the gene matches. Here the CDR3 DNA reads TGCGCCAGCAGTGACGGGACAGAGGACACTGAAGCTTTCTTT. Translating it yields CASSDGTEDTEAFF.